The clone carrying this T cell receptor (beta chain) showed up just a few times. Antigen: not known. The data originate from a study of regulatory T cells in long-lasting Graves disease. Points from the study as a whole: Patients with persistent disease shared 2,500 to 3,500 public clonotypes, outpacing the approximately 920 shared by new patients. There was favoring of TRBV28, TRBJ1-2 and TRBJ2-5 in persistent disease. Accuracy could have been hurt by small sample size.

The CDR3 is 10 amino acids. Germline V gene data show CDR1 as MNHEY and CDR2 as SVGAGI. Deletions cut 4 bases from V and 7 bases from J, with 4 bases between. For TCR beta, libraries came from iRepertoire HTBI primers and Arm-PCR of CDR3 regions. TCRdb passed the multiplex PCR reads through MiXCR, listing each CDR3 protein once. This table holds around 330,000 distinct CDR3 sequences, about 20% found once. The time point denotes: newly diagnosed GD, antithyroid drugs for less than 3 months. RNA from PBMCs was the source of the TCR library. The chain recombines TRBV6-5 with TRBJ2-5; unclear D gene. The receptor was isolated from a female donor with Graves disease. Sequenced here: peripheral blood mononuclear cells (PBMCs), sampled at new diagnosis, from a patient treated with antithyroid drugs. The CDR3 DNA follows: TGTGCCAGCAGTTCGGGGACCCAGTACTTC. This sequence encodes CASSSGTQYF.